The 29 T cell receptor beta chains presented below share a single source sample, sequenced in a study of cytomegalovirus exposure and HLA in healthy donors. The PCR ran on 60 Vbeta and 13 Jbeta primers. Profiling relied on immunoSEQ multiplex PCR, and the TCRdb table lists in-frame clones only, not all of them. The table lists 150,000 to 200,000 clones, 70% to 90% of them singletons, with 2% to 3% in the top ten. Sequenced: PBMCs. The receptors shown here come from a man between 25 and 39 years old in good health and CMV-seropositive.

The V call is TRBV7-6, the J call TRBJ2-1, with 11 bases identical to TRBD2. The V segment lost 2 bases and the J segment 6 bases; nucleotides outside the gene matches: 3. The CDR3 runs to 15 residues. Germline V lookup: CDR1 SGHVS, CDR2 FNYEAQ. This CDR3 reads CASSLSLAGGNEQFF. The CDR3 coding sequence is TGTGCCAGCAGCTTAAGCCTAGCGGGGGGCAATGAGCAGTTCTTC.

The V call is TRBV7-2, the J call TRBJ2-3; 9 bases are a match to TRBD2. Germline V gene data show CDR1 as SGHTA and CDR2 as FQGNSA. Unmatched junction bases numbered 11, after V lost 5 bases and J lost 8 bases. The CDR3 covers 15 residues. The DNA of the CDR3 is TGTGCCAGCAGCCTGGGGGTTAGCGGGAGAGTTACGCAGTATTTT. It encodes CASSLGVSGRVTQYF.

The chain joins TRBV18 to TRBJ2-3; D is possibly TRBD2 (6 bases). The CDR3 loop spans 15 amino acids. Germline V lookup: CDR1 KGHSH, CDR2 LQKENI. V was cut by 3 bases and J by 4 bases, with 14 bases left in between. The DNA of the CDR3 is TGTGCCAGCTCACCTATGGGAGGCGAGGCAGATACGCAGTATTTT. Protein: CASSPMGGEADTQYF.

The rearrangement joins TRBV7-2 to TRBJ1-6; 7 bases align to TRBD1. Trimming took 5 bases from V and 7 from J; bases not matched to a gene: 8. CDR1 SGHTA and CDR2 FQGNSA come from the germline V gene. This CDR3 is built from 15 residues. The CDR3 protein is CASSPRDSKNSPLHF. CDR3 in DNA: TGTGCCAGCAGCCCGCGGGACAGTAAGAATTCACCCCTCCACTTT.

The chain employs TRBV19 and TRBJ2-1; 9 bases are a match to TRBD2. Germline values: CDR1 LNHDA, CDR2 SQIVND (reference sequence). The J segment lost 9 bases and the V segment lost 7 bases, leaving 13 bases of the junction unmatched. CDR3 size: 15 residues. The CDR3 DNA sequence: TGTGCCAGTACTGTACGAGCGGGAGGTTTCGGTGAGCAGTTCTTC. Translation gives CASTVRAGGFGEQFF.

The rearrangement uses TRBV11-3 and TRBJ1-1; D call uncertain. This CDR3 contains 15 residues. V was pared by 5 bases and J by 2 bases, with 15 bases between. The germline gives CDR1 SGHNT, CDR2 YENEEA. CDR3 DNA: TGTGCCAGCAGCCCGAAACATACACCCAACACTGAAGCTTTCTTT. Protein sequence: CASSPKHTPNTEAFF.

The chain is built from TRBV6-6 and TRBJ1-5, with D possibly matching TRBD1 (6 bases). Germline V gene lookup returns CDR1 MNHNY and CDR2 SVGAGI (reference sequence). V was pared by 0 bases and J by 7 bases, with 13 bases between. The CDR3 consists of 15 residues. CDR3: CASSYSTQGRQPQHF. Here the CDR3 DNA reads TGTGCCAGCAGTTACTCGACGCAGGGGAGACAGCCCCAGCATTTT.

The CDR3 loop reads CASSFFRGQANEQFF. The CDR3 bases are TGTGCCAGCAGCTTTTTCAGGGGGCAAGCGAATGAGCAGTTCTTC. V is TRBV5-8 and J is TRBJ2-1, with 8 positions matching TRBD1. J was trimmed by 7 bases and V by 2 bases; bases with no gene match: 8. Germline loops: CDR1 SGHTS, CDR2 YDEGEE. The CDR3 totals 15 residues.

CDR3 DNA sequence: TGTGCCAGCAGCCACGCGTTCTCTGGAAACACCATATATTTT. It translates to CASSHAFSGNTIYF. The chain uses TRBV16 and TRBJ1-3; D gene unclear. V lost 3 bases to trimming and J lost 0 bases, with 6 bases between them. The length of the CDR3 is 14 residues. The germline V gene encodes CDR1 KGHSY and CDR2 FQNENV. The whole variable domain, filled in from reference TRBV16 and TRBJ1-3, reads GEEVAQTPKHLVRGEGQKAKLYCAPIKGHSYVFWYQQVLKNEFKFLISFQNENVFDETGMPKERFSAKCLPNSPCSLEIQATKLEDSAVYFCASSHAFSGNTIYFGEGSWLTVV.

The gene calls are TRBV11-3 and TRBJ2-7, with D hard to call. This CDR3 contains 14 residues. V lost 1 base and J 1 base, leaving 8 bases between the germline ends. Germline V gene sequence: CDR1 SGHNT, CDR2 YENEEA. The CDR3 sequence: CASSLGGRSYEQYF. Here the CDR3 DNA reads TGTGCCAGCAGCTTAGGCGGCAGATCCTACGAGCAGTACTTC.

V is TRBV4-3 and J is TRBJ2-1, with 9 bases matching TRBD2. There are 19 residues in the CDR3. Unmatched junction bases numbered 21, after V lost 5 bases and J lost 7 bases. Germline V lookup: CDR1 LGHNA, CDR2 YSLEER. The CDR3 DNA reads as TGCGCCAGCAGCGGAGCGCCGGGACTAGCAGGCTTGGTGGGGAATGAGCAGTTCTTC. Translated: CASSGAPGLAGLVGNEQFF.

This clone was counted only a few times. Here the CDR3 DNA reads TGCGCCAGCAGCCAGGGACTAGAGGCAGATACGCAGTATTTT. It translates to CASSQGLEADTQYF. This chain links TRBV4-1 with TRBJ2-3; 8 bases match TRBD2. Germline V CDR1 and CDR2: MGHRA, YSYEKL. Trimming removed 3 bases from V and 4 bases from J; junction bases left unmatched: 3. The CDR3 extends over 14 amino acids.

The V and J genes are TRBV4-1 and TRBJ2-2; D is unclear. The V gene lost 1 base and the J gene lost 0 bases, with 9 bases spanning the gap. The germline V gene encodes CDR1 MGHRA and CDR2 YSYEKL. The CDR3 runs 16 residues. CDR3 sequence reads: CASSQVPTPNTGELFF. Written as DNA, the CDR3 is TGCGCCAGCAGCCAAGTCCCGACTCCGAACACCGGGGAGCTGTTTTTT.

The chain recombines TRBV15 with TRBJ2-1; the match to TRBD2 covers 10 bases. V lost 1 base and J lost 7; bases outside the gene matches: 4. Germline V gene sequence: CDR1 LNHNV, CDR2 YYDKDF (reference sequence). This CDR3 spans 15 amino acids. Written as DNA, the CDR3 is TGTGCCACCAGCAGAGTGGCTAGCGGGAGTAATGAGCAGTTCTTC. Protein: CATSRVASGSNEQFF.

The V and J genes are TRBV6-1 and TRBJ1-6; 7 bases align to TRBD1. Losses at the gene ends were 5 bases for V and 10 bases for J; bases not matched to a gene: 8. Per the germline V gene, CDR1 is MNHNS and CDR2 is SASEGT. The CDR3 sequence is 14 residues long. The CDR3: CASSNRDSRSPLHF. CDR3 DNA: TGTGCCAGCAGTAACCGGGACAGCCGATCACCCCTCCACTTT.

This sequence joins TRBV6-1 and TRBJ2-1, with 9 positions matching TRBD2. Germline V gives CDR1 MNHNS, CDR2 SASEGT. V dropped 5 bases and J dropped 4; count of bases not matched to a gene: 6. CDR3 size: 15 residues. CDR3 sequence (DNA): TGTGCCAGCAGTTTTAGCGGGAGCGGGTACAATGAGCAGTTCTTC. Its translation is CASSFSGSGYNEQFF.

This clone has only one observation. The chain uses TRBV19 and TRBJ2-1, with 15 bases aligning to TRBD2. CDR1 and CDR2 from the germline V gene are LNHDA and SQIVND (reference sequence). This CDR3 has 18 residues. Unmatched junction bases numbered 14, after V lost 5 bases and J lost 9 bases. The CDR3 DNA is TGTGCCAGTAGTGTTAACCTATGGACTAGCGGGAGGGGAAGTGAGCAGTTCTTC. Its protein is CASSVNLWTSGRGSEQFF.

This sequence joins TRBV19 and TRBJ2-3; TRBD2 agrees at 10 bases. Germline V gives CDR1 LNHDA, CDR2 SQIVND (reference sequence). CDR3 length equals 15 residues. The J segment lost 3 bases and the V segment lost 9 bases, leaving 9 bases of the junction unmatched. The DNA for the CDR3 is TGTGCCAGCAGACCGCCGGGACTAGCGACAGATACGCAGTATTTT. This codes for CASRPPGLATDTQYF.

V is TRBV18 and J is TRBJ2-7; TRBD1 agrees at 9 bases. The germline V gene has CDR1 KGHSH and CDR2 LQKENI. The CDR3 extends over 13 amino acids. V shed 2 bases, J shed 5 bases, and the junction held 1 base outside the gene matches. The CDR3 bases are TGTGCCAGCTCACCATGGACAGGGGACGAGCAGTACTTC. Translated: CASSPWTGDEQYF.

The CDR3 reads CASSLESVPLQETQYF. CDR3 coding DNA: TGTGCCAGCAGCTTAGAATCAGTCCCCCTGCAAGAGACCCAGTACTTC. The chain employs TRBV7-9 and TRBJ2-5; D not resolved. The CDR3 is made up of 16 amino acids. CDR1 SEHNR and CDR2 FQNEAQ come from the germline V gene (reference sequence). Trimming pared 1 base from V and 2 bases from J, leaving 14 bases between.

This clone showed up just once. This chain uses TRBV7-3 with TRBJ2-2; 10 bases match TRBD2. From germline, CDR1 is SGHTA and CDR2 FQGTGA. After removal of 5 bases from V and 6 bases from J, the junction contained 9 bases not matched to a gene. CDR3 length: 16 residues. The CDR3 spells CASSPRRAGGPGELFF. The CDR3 DNA is TGTGCCAGCAGCCCCCGTCGAGCGGGAGGGCCCGGGGAGCTGTTTTTT.

The CDR3 reads CASNQQGTSTDTQYF. In DNA form, the CDR3 reads TGTGCCAGCAACCAACAGGGGACGAGCACAGATACGCAGTATTTT. The chain joins TRBV2 to TRBJ2-3; 7 bases fit TRBD1. The V gene's germline CDR1 is SNHLY and CDR2 FYNNEI. After removal of 7 bases from V and 0 bases from J, the junction contained 7 bases not matched to a gene. The CDR3 sequence is 15 residues long.

In this sample, this clone turned up a few times. This chain links TRBV19 with TRBJ1-5; D is ambiguous. Germline lookup yields CDR1 LNHDA and CDR2 SQIVND (reference sequence). The CDR3 runs to 15 residues. Trimming took 1 base from V and 1 from J, leaving 8 bases between them. DNA of the CDR3: TGTGCCAGTAGTATAGGGCGGGTAAGCAATCAGCCCCAGCATTTT. It specifies CASSIGRVSNQPQHF.

This sequence joins TRBV18 and TRBJ1-1; no firm D call. This CDR3 comprises 14 residues. The V end was cut by 3 bases, the J end by 7 bases, with 15 bases between. Germline CDR1 reads KGHSH; CDR2 reads LQKENI. CDR3 sequence (DNA): TGTGCCAGCTCACCGGTCGCCTCGGGAGGTGAAGCTTTCTTT. It encodes CASSPVASGGEAFF. Combining the CDR3 with reference TRBV18 and TRBJ1-1 gives the whole variable domain NAGVMQNPRHLVRRRGQEARLRCSPMKGHSHVYWYRQLPEEGLKFMVYLQKENIIDESGMPKERFSAEFPKEGPSILRIQQVVRGDSAAYFCASSPVASGGEAFFGQGTRLTVV.

The chain uses TRBV19 and TRBJ1-5; 7 bases line up with TRBD1. CDR3 size: 15 residues. Germline V lookup: CDR1 LNHDA, CDR2 SQIVND (reference sequence). The trim removed 6 bases at V and 1 base at J, leaving 6 bases unmatched. CDR3 nucleotides: TGTGCCAGTAGCTCGGGACAGAGAAGCAATCAGCCCCAGCATTTT. Translating it yields CASSSGQRSNQPQHF.

J is TRBJ2-2 and V is TRBV5-1; TRBD2 matches at 11 bases. CDR3 length: 15 residues. The V gene end was trimmed by 5 bases and the J gene end by 5 bases; junction bases not matched to a gene: 5. Per germline, CDR1 SGHRS and CDR2 YFSETQ. In DNA, the CDR3 is TGCGCCAGCAGACCCCTAGCGGGAGGTACCGGGGAGCTGTTTTTT. Translation gives CASRPLAGGTGELFF.

The chain is built from TRBV4-1 and TRBJ2-1; 7 nucleotides match TRBD2. The CDR3 consists of 17 residues. Germline V gives CDR1 MGHRA, CDR2 YSYEKL. V was clipped by 0 bases and J by 1 base; unmatched bases: 6. CDR3 protein: CASSQDRASGSYNEQFF. In DNA form, the CDR3 reads TGCGCCAGCAGCCAAGATCGGGCTAGCGGTTCCTACAATGAGCAGTTCTTC.

The chain is built from TRBV6-1 and TRBJ2-1; TRBD2 is a possible D gene (5 bases). Germline V CDR1 and CDR2: MNHNS, SASEGT. V lost 2 bases to trimming and J lost 5 bases, with 13 bases between them. The length of the CDR3 is 15 residues. CDR3 DNA: TGTGCCAGCAGTGAAATTGGCGGGTCTAACAATGAGCAGTTCTTC. As protein: CASSEIGGSNNEQFF.

The J gene is TRBJ2-3, the V gene TRBV4-1; TRBD1 is a possible D gene (5 bases). The length of the CDR3 is 13 residues. The germline V gene has CDR1 MGHRA and CDR2 YSYEKL. V was pared by 1 base and J by 11 bases, with 13 bases between. The DNA for the CDR3 is TGCGCCAGCAGCCAAGCTAAGTGGACACTGCAGTATTTT. Translating gives CASSQAKWTLQYF.